The clone carrying this T cell receptor beta chain appeared a few times. J lost 1 base, V lost 6 bases, and 11 bases had no gene match. The CDR3 covers 17 residues. Per the germline V gene, CDR1 is SNHLY and CDR2 is FYNNEI. The data derive from a study of early T cells in non-severe SARS-CoV-2 infection. Overall study context: Unsorted whole-blood RNA was sequenced in bulk, leaving chains unpaired.

TCRdb analysed the 5' RACE reads with MiXCR anew, one entry per CDR3 protein. The sample lists about 49,000 distinct CDR3 sequences, 10% to 15% occurring once. The specimen sequenced was whole blood. The TCR comes from an adult who was a healthcare worker with PCR-confirmed SARS-CoV-2 infection or an uninfected control (not recorded which). The chain has TRBV2 and TRBJ2-1; 8 bases map to TRBD2. In nucleotides, the CDR3 is TGTGCCAGCAGCGGGACTAGAAGCCTAAAGTCCTACAATGAGCAGTTCTTC. Its protein is CASSGTRSLKSYNEQFF.